This T cell receptor beta chain originates from a study of T cell clonality in common variable immunodeficiency. Regarding the study as a whole: Compared with controls, CVID subjects had fewer shared TCRbeta clones.

This clone was seen at least ten times. Its specificity is unknown. TCRdb keeps only in-frame clones here, not all; method: immunoSEQ multiplex PCR. The data show tens of thousands of clones, none appearing only once, with 3.5% to 4% held by the ten largest. The sequence came from a person between 18 and 75 years old in good health. Sequencing was performed on peripheral blood mononuclear cells.

Incomplete CDR3 DNA: TGTGCCACCAGCAGAGTCTCGACAGGAAGGGCGAACACCGGGGAG. Translating gives CATSRVSTGRANTGE. The entire CDR3 reads CATSRVSTGRANTGELFF. The chain has TRBV15 and TRBJ2-2; D possibly corresponds to TRBD1 (6 bases). The missing CDR3 end, 3 residues past where the read stops, is filled in from the germline J gene. V dropped 1 base and J dropped 0 bases, with 15 bases sitting between them. This CDR3 is 18 amino acids long. Germline assignment: CDR1 LNHNV and CDR2 YYDKDF (reference sequence).